Listed below are T cell receptor beta chains from one sample, sequenced in a study of blood T cells in healthy people across ages. TCRdb analysed the 5' RACE reads with MiXCR anew, one entry per CDR3 protein. The sample includes roughly 2 million distinct CDR3 sequences, approximately 50% of them seen just once. The specimen was blood. The receptors were gathered from a middle-aged woman in good health. Each CDR3 is given with its conserved first and last residue. Each record gives: V gene, J gene, clone size, D gene, CDR3 DNA, CDR3 protein. The D gene is left open where the match is weak. Clone size is shown for a subset of rows, as once, few, many or a class of expanded clone.

v_call: TRBV7-3; j_call: TRBJ2-5; clone_size: NA; d_call: NA; cdr3_nt: TGTGCCAGCAGCTTAGGGGGGAGTAATAAAGAGACCCAGTACTTC; cdr3_aa: CASSLGGSNKETQYF
v_call: TRBV7-9; j_call: TRBJ1-2; clone_size: few; d_call: TRBD1; cdr3_nt: TGTGCCAGCAGCTTAGGGGACAGAGTTGGCTACACCTTC; cdr3_aa: CASSLGDRVGYTF
v_call: TRBV29-1; j_call: TRBJ2-7; clone_size: many; d_call: TRBD1; cdr3_nt: TGCAGCGTTGAAGGTTCAGGGGGAAACTACGAGCAGTACTTC; cdr3_aa: CSVEGSGGNYEQYF
v_call: TRBV24-1; j_call: TRBJ2-1; clone_size: few; d_call: TRBD2; cdr3_nt: TGTGCCACCAGTGGTCGAGCGGGGGGAATAATCGATGAGCAGTTCTTC; cdr3_aa: CATSGRAGGIIDEQFF
v_call: TRBV7-2; j_call: TRBJ2-3; clone_size: NA; d_call: NA; cdr3_nt: TGTGCCAGCAGCTTAGATCACTTCACAGATACGCAGTATTTT; cdr3_aa: CASSLDHFTDTQYF
v_call: TRBV20-1; j_call: TRBJ2-3; clone_size: NA; d_call: NA; cdr3_nt: TGCAGGGCCCCTCACCCACCTAGCACAGATACGCAGTATTTT; cdr3_aa: CRAPHPPSTDTQYF
v_call: TRBV27; j_call: TRBJ2-3; clone_size: NA; d_call: NA; cdr3_nt: TGTGCCAGCAGTATAGCCCCCCTAGGAGATACGCAGTATTTT; cdr3_aa: CASSIAPLGDTQYF
v_call: TRBV21-1; j_call: TRBJ1-4; clone_size: few; d_call: NA; cdr3_nt: TGTGCCAGCAGCAAAGGCCGGGAAAAACTGTTTTTT; cdr3_aa: CASSKGREKLFF
v_call: TRBV9; j_call: TRBJ2-5; clone_size: few; d_call: NA; cdr3_nt: TGTGCCAGCAGCGTAGCTATCCAAGAGACCCAGTACTTC; cdr3_aa: CASSVAIQETQYF
v_call: TRBV19; j_call: TRBJ2-5; clone_size: NA; d_call: NA; cdr3_nt: TGTGCCAGTGGGGTAGCCCAAGAGACCCAGTACTTC; cdr3_aa: CASGVAQETQYF
v_call: TRBV20-1; j_call: TRBJ2-1; clone_size: NA; d_call: NA; cdr3_nt: TGCAGTGCTAGTCGCTATACGGGCAATGAGCAGTTCTTC; cdr3_aa: CSASRYTGNEQFF
v_call: TRBV7-6; j_call: TRBJ2-4; clone_size: once; d_call: TRBD1; cdr3_nt: TGTGCCAGCAGCTTAGCGCAGGGGGCGTCCAAAAACATTCAGTACTTC; cdr3_aa: CASSLAQGASKNIQYF
v_call: TRBV20-1; j_call: TRBJ2-7; clone_size: few; d_call: TRBD2; cdr3_nt: TGCAGTGCTAGGGATCTACTAGCGGGGGGTACCTACGAGCAGTACTTC; cdr3_aa: CSARDLLAGGTYEQYF